Listed here are 8 T cell receptor beta chains from one sample, sequenced in a study of blood T cell repertoires in COVID-19. Profiled with immunoSEQ multiplex PCR; TCRdb holds only in-frame clones, not every one. Of about 120,000 clones listed, around nine tenths were seen once; the top ten hold approximately 1.2%. The sample was peripheral blood. The receptors shown here come from a woman older than 75 with acute or convalescent COVID-19.

V usage is TRBV10-1 and J usage is TRBJ1-6; D ambiguous. The CDR3 length is 13 residues. Germline assignment: CDR1 WNHNN and CDR2 SYGVQD (reference sequence). V lost 2 bases to trimming and J lost 9 bases, with 8 bases between them. In nucleotides, the CDR3 is TGCGCCAGCAGTGAGGATAGAGGTTCACCCCTCCACTTT. Encoded protein: CASSEDRGSPLHF.

V gene TRBV24-1 combines with J gene TRBJ1-2, with D maybe TRBD1 (5 bases). This CDR3 contains 17 residues. V shed 4 bases and J shed 4 bases, with 21 bases lying between them. Germline lookup yields CDR1 KGHDR and CDR2 SFDVKD. CDR3 amino acids: CATSETDSAKPIYGYTF. For the CDR3, the DNA is TGTGCCACCAGTGAGACAGACAGTGCGAAGCCGATCTATGGCTACACCTTC.

The chain uses TRBV10-3 and TRBJ2-5, with D possibly being TRBD2 (6 bases). CDR1 and CDR2 from the germline V gene are ENHRY and SYGVKD. This CDR3 comprises 16 residues. Trimming stripped 2 bases from V and 6 bases from J, with 19 bases between. CDR3 DNA: TGTGCCATCAGTGAGGGAGGGCAGGGTGTGTTTCAGACCCAGTACTTC. Translation gives CAISEGGQGVFQTQYF.

The CDR3 loop is CASSFYGALRYEQYF. The CDR3 region has the DNA TGTGCCAGCAGCTTCTATGGGGCGCTCCGCTACGAGCAGTACTTC. This chain links TRBV5-6 with TRBJ2-7; D perhaps matches TRBD1 (5 bases). The CDR3 is 15 residues long. Germline values: CDR1 SGHDT, CDR2 YYEEEE. Trimming took off 2 bases at V and 3 bases at J, with 15 bases between the two ends.

This rearrangement joins TRBV9 to TRBJ2-7; 7 nucleotides agree with TRBD2. This CDR3 contains 14 residues. J gave up 3 bases and V 3 bases, and 6 bases lay outside the gene matches. The germline V gene has CDR1 SGDLS and CDR2 YYNGEE. The CDR3 region has the DNA TGTGCCAGCAGCGCCGGGACTAAGGACTACGAGCAGTACTTC. It specifies CASSAGTKDYEQYF.

CDR3 amino acids: CASGDSSSSYNSPLHF. Written as DNA, the CDR3 is TGTGCCAGTGGGGACTCCTCAAGCTCCTATAATTCACCCCTCCACTTT. This chain uses TRBV19 with TRBJ1-6, with D perhaps matching TRBD1 (5 bases). This CDR3 comprises 16 residues. Germline loops: CDR1 LNHDA, CDR2 SQIVND (reference sequence). Trimming stripped 8 bases from V and 0 bases from J, with 14 bases between.

Worth noting for this clone: A read error may produce the germline difference seen at one junction end. The V and J genes are TRBV7-7 and TRBJ2-3, with TRBD2 identical over 8 bases. The CDR3 contains 15 residues. Per germline, CDR1 SSHAT and CDR2 FNYEAQ (reference sequence). The CDR3 region is CASSLSGTGTDTQYF. CDR3 DNA sequence: TGTGCTAGCAGCCTTAGCGGGACGGGTACAGATACGCAGTATTTT.

J is TRBJ2-5 and V is TRBV7-2; TRBD2 is a possible D gene (5 bases). Trimming removed 0 bases from V and 9 bases from J, with 20 bases in between. Germline V gene data show CDR1 as SGHTA and CDR2 as FQGNSA. The CDR3 sequence is 16 residues long. The CDR3 nucleotides read TGTGCCAGCAGCTTAGCGCGGGCTACCGGTACGCTGGCCCAGTACTTC. It translates to CASSLARATGTLAQYF.